The clone carrying this T cell receptor beta chain was recorded a few times. Its antigen is as yet unknown. The table came from immunoSEQ multiplex PCR; TCRdb's copy has only in-frame clones and leaves some out. The repertoire has tens of thousands of clones, more than 65% of them found once; the top ten carry around 3.7%. This entry comes from a study of PD-L1 blockade in urothelial cancer. As for the study in general: Patients with male sex and bladder-origin urothelial cancer accounted for about 85% of the roughly 30 enrolled. Study-level findings and limits: Patients with below-median pretreatment blood clonality survived longer.

This TCR was sampled from a man aged 70-80 years with urothelial cancer. The sequencing here drew on PBMCs, taken around atezolizumab (anti-PD-L1) treatment.

DNA for the CDR3: TGTGCCAGTCTCCGGGGGGCGAATTATGGCACTGAAGCTTTCTTT. It translates to CASLRGANYGTEAFF. This chain links TRBV13 with TRBJ1-1, with D perhaps matching TRBD1 (6 bases). Trimming shortened V by 9 bases and J by 4 bases, and 21 bases separated the two germline ends. This CDR3 has 15 residues. Germline CDR1 PRHDT, CDR2 FYEKMQ (reference sequence). The complete variable domain, with remaining parts taken from reference TRBV13 and TRBJ1-1, reads AAGVIQSPRHLIKEKRETATLKCYPIPRHDTVYWYQQGPGQDPQFLISFYEKMQSDKGSIPDRFSAQQFSDYHSELNMSSLELGDSALYFCASLRGANYGTEAFFGQGTRLTVV.